The next 18 T cell receptor beta chains were all read from a single sample in a study of CD8 T cells in Susac syndrome. RNA in amounts of roughly 0.5 to 1 ug was reverse transcribed with random hexamers. TCRdb reprocessed the immunoSEQ multiplex PCR reads with MiXCR, giving one entry per CDR3 protein. The sample holds approximately 170,000 distinct CDR3 sequences; under 95% are singletons and the top ten take 0.08%. Specimen: CD4+ T cells from PBMCs. Receptor source: a human donor in good health.

The genes are TRBV10-2 and TRBJ1-2; TRBD1 aligns across 7 bases. The CDR3 runs to 13 residues. CDR1 is WSHSY and CDR2 is SAAADI in the germline V gene. The V gene end was trimmed by 7 bases and the J gene end by 2 bases; junction bases not matched to a gene: 4. The CDR3 DNA is TGCGCCAGCACCCAGGGACAGAACTATGGCTACACCTTC. It yields the protein CASTQGQNYGYTF.

The chain links TRBV4-3 to TRBJ2-5, with D unresolved. The CDR3 has 14 residues. Germline loops: CDR1 LGHNA, CDR2 YSLEER. V lost 0 bases, J lost 5 bases, and 10 bases lay in between. The CDR3 loop is CASSQDRTVETQYF. CDR3 nucleotides: TGCGCCAGCAGCCAAGACCGGACGGTGGAGACCCAGTACTTC.

This sequence joins TRBV19 and TRBJ2-5; D unresolved. From germline, CDR1 is LNHDA and CDR2 SQIVND (reference sequence). The CDR3 loop spans 13 amino acids. The V end lost 5 bases, the J end lost 3 bases, and 10 bases lay between the germline ends. The CDR3 region has the DNA TGTGCCAGTAGTCCCTGGTCAGAAGAGACCCAGTACTTC. Encoded protein: CASSPWSEETQYF.

This clonotype showed up just once. The J gene is TRBJ2-7, the V gene TRBV29-1; 7 nucleotides agree with TRBD1. The length of the CDR3 is 15 residues. The germline V gene encodes CDR1 SQVTM and CDR2 ANQGSEA. The junction had 9 bases not matched to a gene; V was cut back by 4 bases and J by 0 bases. CDR3 sequence: CSVGERRDSSYEQYF. CDR3 DNA: TGCAGCGTTGGGGAACGCCGGGACAGCTCCTACGAGCAGTACTTC.

This clonotype appeared a single time. V is TRBV7-2 and J is TRBJ2-5, with 10 nucleotides matching TRBD2. The V gene's germline CDR1 is SGHTA and CDR2 FQGNSA. This CDR3 region has 17 residues. Trimming removed 1 base from V and 5 bases from J; junction bases left unmatched: 10. CDR3 region: CASSLGGSGRLRETQYF. The CDR3 region has the DNA TGTGCCAGCAGCTTAGGGGGTAGCGGGAGGCTTCGGGAGACCCAGTACTTC.

V is TRBV25-1 and J is TRBJ2-3, with D possibly TRBD2 on 5 matching bases. Trimming took 4 bases from V and 0 from J, leaving 17 bases between them. Germline V gene lookup returns CDR1 MGHDK and CDR2 SYGVNS. The CDR3 covers 17 residues. The CDR3 DNA is TGTGCCAGCAGTGCCCGGCTCCCGGGGATTAGCACAGATACGCAGTATTTT. It codes for CASSARLPGISTDTQYF. Together with reference TRBV25-1 and TRBJ2-3, the CDR3 gives the full variable domain: EADIYQTPRYLVIGTGKKITLECSQTMGHDKMYWYQQDPGMELHLIHYSYGVNSTEKGDLSSESTVSRIRTEHFPLTLESARPSHTSQYLCASSARLPGISTDTQYFGPGTRLTVL.

The chain is built from TRBV5-1 and TRBJ2-7; 8 bases match TRBD2. CDR1 SGHRS and CDR2 YFSETQ come from the germline V gene. V lost 4 bases and J lost 6; bases outside the gene matches: 12. The CDR3 runs to 15 residues. The CDR3 is CASSLEVGLDGEQYF. In DNA, the CDR3 is TGCGCCAGCAGCCTTGAGGTGGGACTAGATGGCGAGCAGTACTTC.

The chain uses TRBV4-1 and TRBJ2-1, with 8 bases that match TRBD1. The CDR3 has 18 amino acids. CDR1 MGHRA and CDR2 YSYEKL come from the germline V gene. V lost 0 bases to trimming and J lost 4 bases; unmatched junction nucleotides: 11. In DNA form, the CDR3 reads TGCGCCAGCAGCCAAGATCCAGTTAGGACAGGGCCGTACAATGAGCAGTTCTTC. Residues: CASSQDPVRTGPYNEQFF.

In this sample, this clonotype turned up once. This sequence joins TRBV28 and TRBJ1-1; TRBD1 agrees at 10 bases. Unmatched junction bases numbered 21, after V lost 2 bases and J lost 6 bases. The CDR3 contains 20 residues. Germline V CDR1 and CDR2: MDHEN, SYDVKM. Here the CDR3 DNA reads TGTGCCAGCAGTTTAGGGACACTCCGTAAACGGGACAGGGGAATCCCTGAAGCTTTCTTT. Translation: CASSLGTLRKRDRGIPEAFF.

This chain joins TRBV18 and TRBJ1-4, with D possibly matching TRBD1 (6 bases). Trimming removed 1 base from V and 6 bases from J, with 12 bases in between. Per the germline V gene, CDR1 is KGHSH and CDR2 is LQKENI. There are 15 residues in the CDR3. The CDR3 DNA reads as TGTGCCAGCTCACCACGTACAGGGTTAGATGAAAAACTGTTTTTT. Its translation is CASSPRTGLDEKLFF.

The rearrangement links TRBV19 to TRBJ1-2; 7 bases fit TRBD1. With V trimmed by 8 bases and J by 5 bases, 11 bases remained unmatched. The CDR3 spans 14 residues. The germline gives CDR1 LNHDA, CDR2 SQIVND (reference sequence). DNA for the CDR3: TGTGCCAGTTCACCGGGACAGAAAAGATATGGCTACACCTTC. Translation gives CASSPGQKRYGYTF. Complete variable domain (other parts from reference TRBV19 and TRBJ1-2): DGGITQSPKYLFRKEGQNVTLSCEQNLNHDAMYWYRQDPGQGLRLIYYSQIVNDFQKGDIAEGYSVSREKKESFPLTVTSAQKNPTAFYLCASSPGQKRYGYTFGSGTRLTVV.

The genes are TRBV6-1 and TRBJ1-2; no clear D gene. The ends were cut back, 1 base at V and 8 bases at J, with 11 bases in the middle. In germline, CDR1 is MNHNS, CDR2 SASEGT. CDR3 length: 13 residues. The CDR3 region is CASSEEGRRGYTF. In DNA form, the CDR3 reads TGTGCCAGCAGTGAAGAGGGCAGGCGAGGCTACACCTTC.

V gene TRBV6-1 combines with J gene TRBJ1-1, with D tentatively TRBD1 (5 bases). Trimming cost V 5 bases and J 6 bases, with 13 bases left between them. Germline CDR1 MNHNS, CDR2 SASEGT. The CDR3 length is 13 residues. The CDR3 nucleotides are TGTGCCAGCAGTATATGGGACTTTTCTGAAGCTTTCTTT. Amino acids: CASSIWDFSEAFF.

The chain is built from TRBV7-3 and TRBJ2-7; D ambiguous. The CDR3 is 13 residues long. V dropped 1 base and J dropped 3 bases, with 7 bases sitting between them. Germline V CDR1 and CDR2: SGHTA, FQGTGA. The CDR3 DNA reads TGTGCCAGCAGCTTAATCCCTAACTACGAGCAGTACTTC. Translating gives CASSLIPNYEQYF.

The CDR3 bases are TGTGCCAGCAGTAAGATGGACAGGGGACGAGGCTACACCTTC. The encoded protein is CASSKMDRGRGYTF. J is TRBJ1-2 and V is TRBV27, with TRBD1 identical over 9 bases. The trim removed 5 bases at V and 8 bases at J, leaving 9 bases unmatched. This CDR3 is 14 amino acids long. The germline V gene has CDR1 MNHEY and CDR2 SMNVEV (reference sequence).

This clonotype appeared a single time. The CDR3 bases are TGCAGCGTTGAAGCGAACCAGAACTATGGCTACACCTTC. Translated, it gives CSVEANQNYGYTF. This chain links TRBV29-1 with TRBJ1-2; D is unclear. Germline V gives CDR1 SQVTM, CDR2 ANQGSEA. The CDR3 extends over 13 amino acids. Between the trimmed V and J ends, which lost 1 base and 2 bases, there was a span of 8 bases. The full variable domain, in which reference TRBV29-1 and TRBJ1-2 provide the parts outside the CDR3, is SAVISQKPSRDICQRGTSLTIQCQVDSQVTMMFWYRQQPGQSLTLIATANQGSEATYESGFVIDKFPISRPNLTFSTLTVSNMSPEDSSIYLCSVEANQNYGYTFGSGTRLTVV.

The chain combines TRBV25-1 with TRBJ1-2; the D is unclear. Germline V gene sequence: CDR1 MGHDK, CDR2 SYGVNS. This CDR3 has 14 residues. V lost 4 bases, J lost 7 bases, and 16 bases lay in between. This CDR3 is CASSGHTARVGYTF. The CDR3 DNA is TGTGCCAGCAGTGGGCACACCGCTAGGGTTGGCTACACCTTC.

The V gene is TRBV5-1, the J gene TRBJ1-2; a weak D match, TRBD1 (6 bases). The CDR3 is 16 residues long. The V and J ends lost 3 bases and 4 bases respectively, with 19 bases between them. Per germline, CDR1 SGHRS and CDR2 YFSETQ. The CDR3 loop reads CASSWGADSDLYGYTF. The CDR3 coding sequence is TGCGCCAGCAGCTGGGGCGCGGACAGCGACCTCTATGGCTACACCTTC. The whole variable domain, remainder taken from reference TRBV5-1 and TRBJ1-2, is KAGVTQTPRYLIKTRGQQVTLSCSPISGHRSVSWYQQTPGQGLQFLFEYFSETQRNKGNFPGRFSGRQFSNSRSEMNVSTLELGDSALYLCASSWGADSDLYGYTFGSGTRLTVV.